The rows below give T cell receptor beta chains drawn from one sample of a study of T cell responses to AZD1222 COVID-19 vaccine. Sequencing was performed with immunoSEQ multiplex PCR; in TCRdb, only in-frame clones are kept and a portion is missing. The table includes over 85,000 clones, about 94% detected once. Sequenced material: peripheral blood, taken 28 days after the second AZD1222 dose. Source of these receptors: an adult who received the AZD1222 COVID-19 vaccine. CDR3s include the opening cysteine and the closing phenylalanine or tryptophan. D genes are given only for firm matches. Expanded clones are given a class, and other clones once, few, many or no size at all.

abundance	v_gene	j_gene	d_gene	CDR3aa	CDR3nt
NA	TRBV25-1	TRBJ2-7	NA	CASSAAAPKTYEQYF	TGTGCCAGCAGTGCTGCCGCTCCCAAAACCTACGAGCAGTACTTC
NA	TRBV10-3	TRBJ1-2	TRBD1	CAISTQGVNYGYTF	TGTGCCATCAGTACACAGGGGGTTAACTATGGCTACACCTTC
NA	TRBV15	TRBJ1-2	NA	CATSRGGSQTSGGYTF	TGTGCCACCAGCAGAGGAGGAAGCCAGACCAGCGGCGGCTACACCTTC
NA	TRBV4-2	TRBJ1-1	TRBD1	CASSARDRGGSTEAFF	TGTGCCAGCAGCGCGCGGGACAGGGGGGGAAGCACTGAAGCTTTCTTT
NA	TRBV4-1	TRBJ2-7	TRBD2	CASSPIGRELLFDEQYF	TGCGCCAGCAGCCCAATAGGGAGGGAGTTGCTGTTCGACGAGCAGTACTTC
NA	TRBV2	TRBJ2-7	TRBD2	CASSLTSGVGNEQYF	TGTGCCAGCTCGCTAACTAGCGGCGTTGGGAACGAGCAGTACTTC
NA	TRBV27	TRBJ2-1	NA	CASKRGSSLYNEQFF	TGTGCCAGCAAAAGAGGGAGTTCCCTTTACAATGAGCAGTTCTTC
NA	TRBV2	TRBJ2-2	NA	CASSGQVPNTGELFF	TGTGCCAGCAGTGGACAGGTGCCGAACACCGGGGAGCTGTTTTTT
NA	TRBV7-8	TRBJ2-7	NA	CASSLDLGTYEQYF	TGTGCCAGCAGCTTAGACCTAGGGACCTACGAGCAGTACTTC
NA	TRBV12-3/TRBV12-4	TRBJ1-1	NA	CASSFGGPAPAFF	TGTGCCAGCAGTTTTGGGGGGCCAGCCCCAGCTTTCTTT
NA	TRBV19	TRBJ1-2	TRBD1	CAILGTGDHFNYGYTF	TGTGCCATCCTCGGGACAGGGGACCACTTCAACTATGGCTACACCTTC
NA	TRBV5-6	TRBJ2-1	TRBD1	CASSWDRANEQFF	TGTGCCAGCAGCTGGGACAGGGCCAATGAGCAGTTCTTC
NA	TRBV28	TRBJ1-2	NA	CASRWGLDHGYTF	TGTGCCAGCCGTTGGGGGTTAGATCATGGCTACACCTTC
NA	TRBV19	TRBJ2-5	NA	CASSIRVHQETQYF	TGTGCCAGTAGTATCAGGGTACACCAAGAGACCCAGTACTTC
NA	TRBV7-9	TRBJ2-2	TRBD2	CASSLGLAGGNGGELFF	TGTGCCAGCAGCTTAGGGTTAGCGGGAGGAAACGGCGGGGAGCTGTTTTTT
once	TRBV29-1	TRBJ2-3	NA	CSGLPTGADTQYF	TGCAGCGGCCTCCCTACCGGGGCAGATACGCAGTATTTT
NA	TRBV2	TRBJ1-5	NA	CASDQTVSNQPQHF	TGTGCCAGCGATCAGACAGTTAGCAATCAGCCCCAGCATTTT
NA	TRBV3-1/TRBV3-2	TRBJ2-7	TRBD2	CASTLAGSSYEQYF	TGTGCCAGCACCCTAGCGGGGAGCTCCTACGAGCAGTACTTC
NA	TRBV5-1	TRBJ1-2	NA	CASSLANFRPTDGYTF	TGCGCCAGCAGCTTGGCCAATTTCAGACCCACGGATGGCTACACCTTC
NA	TRBV29-1	TRBJ2-7	TRBD1	CSGRTGSYEQYF	TGCAGCGGGAGGACAGGCTCCTACGAGCAGTACTTC
NA	TRBV11-2	TRBJ1-4	NA	CASSLDYVEKLFF	TGTGCCAGCAGCTTAGATTATGTTGAAAAACTGTTTTTT
NA	TRBV5-6	TRBJ1-1	TRBD1	CASSLAHDRDLVNTEAFF	TGTGCCAGCAGCTTGGCCCATGACAGGGACCTGGTGAACACTGAAGCTTTCTTT
NA	TRBV19	TRBJ1-4	NA	CASRVKTREYEKLFF	TGTGCCAGTAGGGTAAAGACACGGGAGTATGAAAAACTGTTTTTT
NA	TRBV3-1/TRBV3-2	TRBJ1-2	TRBD1	CASSQARGHGGYTF	TGTGCCAGCAGCCAAGCCAGGGGGCATGGAGGCTACACCTTC
NA	TRBV6-6	TRBJ1-5	NA	CASSYSGSNQPQHF	TGTGCCAGCAGTTACTCAGGGAGCAATCAGCCCCAGCATTTT
few	TRBV19	TRBJ2-3	TRBD2	CASTSGGADTQYF	TGTGCCAGTACTAGCGGGGGGGCAGATACGCAGTATTTT
NA	TRBV5-1	TRBJ1-3	NA	CASSADSQSSGNTIYF	TGCGCCAGCAGCGCCGACAGTCAAAGCTCTGGAAACACCATATATTTT
NA	TRBV11-2	TRBJ2-2	NA	CASTIAAGELFF	TGTGCCAGCACCATTGCCGCCGGGGAGCTGTTTTTT
once	TRBV6-5	TRBJ1-3	TRBD1	CASSSGRTGSGNTIYF	TGTGCCAGCAGTTCCGGGAGGACAGGGTCTGGAAACACCATATATTTT
once	TRBV6-4	TRBJ2-1	TRBD1	CASSKQPGQGLYNEQFF	TGTGCCAGCAGCAAACAACCTGGACAGGGGCTATACAATGAGCAGTTCTTC
once	TRBV19	TRBJ1-2	NA	CAAKRGNYGYTF	TGTGCCGCGAAGAGGGGGAACTATGGCTACACCTTC
once	TRBV4-2	TRBJ1-3	TRBD1	CASSQRRDSRSGNTIYF	TGTGCCAGCAGCCAGAGGAGGGACAGTCGGTCCGGAAACACCATATATTTT
NA	TRBV10-3	TRBJ1-5	NA	CAISESPRPQHF	TGTGCCATCAGTGAGTCTCCCAGGCCCCAGCATTTT
NA	TRBV9	TRBJ2-7	TRBD2	CASSEGGLSYEQYF	TGTGCCAGCAGCGAGGGAGGGCTCTCCTACGAGCAGTACTTC
once	TRBV5-1	TRBJ1-1	NA	CASYHYGFNTEAFF	TGCGCCAGCTACCACTACGGGTTTAACACTGAAGCTTTCTTT
NA	TRBV4-1	TRBJ1-2	NA	CASSQDQGMNYGYTF	TGCGCCAGCAGCCAAGATCAGGGGATGAACTATGGCTACACCTTC
once	TRBV29-1	TRBJ2-1	NA	CSVAGTSLIEQFF	TGCAGCGTAGCCGGGACCAGCTTAATAGAGCAGTTCTTC
NA	TRBV7-2	TRBJ1-2	NA	CASSPQGSNYGYTF	TGTGCCAGCAGCCCACAGGGTTCTAACTATGGCTACACCTTC
NA	TRBV10-3	TRBJ2-7	NA	CAISDSVRSGQTYEQYF	TGTGCCATCAGTGACTCTGTCCGGTCCGGGCAAACCTACGAGCAGTACTTC
once	TRBV19	TRBJ1-2	TRBD1	CASTSWDRISGYTF	TGTGCCAGTACATCGTGGGACAGGATCTCTGGCTACACCTTC
NA	TRBV25-1	TRBJ2-7	NA	CASSEFVGGSSYEQYF	TGTGCCAGCAGTGAATTCGTCGGGGGAAGCTCCTACGAGCAGTACTTC
NA	TRBV15	TRBJ1-2	NA	CATSREGAGYGYTF	TGTGCCACCAGCAGAGAGGGGGCCGGGTATGGCTACACCTTC
NA	TRBV5-8	TRBJ1-5	TRBD1	CASRTGKPQHF	TGTGCCAGCCGGACAGGGAAGCCCCAGCATTTT